The following is a T cell receptor beta chain sequence with its context. This clone was seen just once. Its antigen remains undetermined. Base qualities are not provided; no much larger clone lies one nucleotide away. What the time point label conveys for this sample: week 5, during vaccination. Every vaccine dose consisted of 300 ug of a 20-mer mutant IDH1 peptide in Montanide, administered subcutaneously together with topical imiquimod. All donors had newly diagnosed IDH1-mutant astrocytomas of WHO grade 3 or 4 that showed loss of nuclear ATRX. The samples were drawn from NOA16, a multicentre, single-arm, open-label phase I trial in Germany that tested a mutant IDH1 peptide vaccine in humans for the first time. Genomic DNA for TCRB sequencing was isolated from EDTA blood with the DNeasy Blood and Tissue Kit. The record originates from a study of a mutant IDH1 vaccine in newly diagnosed glioma (dated by TCRdb to the early 2020s). As for the study more broadly: Eight vaccinations were administered to patients in weeks 1, 3, 5, 7, 11, 15, 19 and 23, corresponding to visits V03 through V10. Peripheral blood samples were drawn at six visits, namely V03 (baseline), V05, V07, V10, V12 and V13. For exploratory analyses, about 25 treated patients had longitudinal TCRB deep sequencing done wherever samples were available. The roughly 34 treated patients were roughly 62% male and roughly 40% female, with a mean age of roughly 40 years. Vaccination began 4-6 weeks after radiotherapy alone, or alongside temozolomide cycles in the chemotherapy-containing groups. Before enrollment, most patients had been given radiochemotherapy with temozolomide as standard therapy, while the rest had received either radiotherapy alone or temozolomide alone.

Library generation was performed with the immunoSEQ multiplex PCR assay. Rearranged TCR beta chain sequences were amplified with the hsTCRB Kit following the manufacturer's protocol. TCRB libraries were sequenced on an Illumina MiSeq. The authors' pipeline ran thus. The kit vendor's proprietary platform handled demultiplexing, trimming and gene mapping. In TCRdb, the immuneACCESS table is reduced to in-frame sequences with V and J assigned. These tables do not hold every clone; where another copy was compared, an unresolved V gene accounts for under half, and the others remain unexplained. The V and J calls and clone size were taken over from that table, and D and trimming were inferred from the DNA. The sample has about 40,000 clones on record, roughly 90% of them singletons. Clones ranked in the top ten supply about 2.6% of the sample. CDR1 is given as MNHEY and CDR2 as SVGAGI, both from the germline V gene. The CDR3 runs 15 residues from the cysteine to the phenylalanine. Of the read, only the CDR3 DNA is kept; its 45 bases are in frame from base 1. Trimming accounts for 4 bases at V and 9 bases at J, while the number of junction bases matched to no gene is 8.

Results and caveats for the whole study, not just this receptor: It was noted by the authors that analyses of patient blood samples could not be reproduced owing to sample limitations. Selection of PBMC samples for TCRB deep sequencing was based on availability. Immune responses induced by the vaccine were seen in roughly 95% of patients across multiple MHC alleles. Changes in the top peripheral T cell clonotypes picked up by TCRB sequencing did not appear to be linked to pseudoprogression.

Sequenced here: PBMCs, sampled from a glioma patient whose treatment included an IDH1 peptide vaccine. The chain is assembled from TRBV6-5 and TRBJ2-1; a stretch of 11 junction bases matches TRBD1. The clonotype originates from a man between 50 and 59 years old with glioma. Here is the DNA: TGTGCCAGCAGTTTAGGACAGGGGGCGAGGGGTGAGCAGTTCTTC. Translation gives CASSLGQGARGEQFF.